One sample yielded the 30 T cell receptor beta chains listed below, sequenced in a study of blood T cell repertoires in COVID-19. Data came from immunoSEQ multiplex PCR; TCRdb stores just in-frame clones and leaves some out. The sample records around 110,000 clones, 70% to 90% being singletons. Input material: peripheral blood. These receptors originate from a man between 35 and 55 years old with acute or convalescent COVID-19.

V and J are TRBV6-2 or TRBV6-3 and TRBJ1-1; D remains unclear. The CDR3 has 13 residues. CDR1 is MNHEY and CDR2 is SVGEGT in the germline V gene. V gave up 2 bases and J gave up 2 bases, with 6 bases separating them. The CDR3 sequence is CASSYTGNTEAFF. CDR3 nucleotide sequence: TGTGCCAGCAGTTACACGGGTAACACTGAAGCTTTCTTT.

This chain uses TRBV18 with TRBJ1-3; TRBD1 aligns across 11 bases. The CDR3 totals 17 residues. V shed 1 base, J shed 3 bases, and the junction held 5 bases outside the gene matches. The V gene's germline CDR1 is KGHSH and CDR2 LQKENI. The CDR3 nucleotides read TGTGCCAGCTCACCACGGACAGGGGGCGCGATTGGAAACACCATATATTTT. This translates into CASSPRTGGAIGNTIYF.

The chain couples TRBV5-1 to TRBJ2-1; D gene ambiguous. The length of the CDR3 is 13 residues. V dropped 4 bases and J dropped 8 bases, with 13 bases sitting between them. Per germline, CDR1 SGHRS and CDR2 YFSETQ. CDR3 in amino acids: CASSLFGQDEQFF. CDR3 sequence (DNA): TGCGCCAGCAGCCTTTTCGGTCAGGATGAGCAGTTCTTC.

The V and J genes are TRBV28 and TRBJ2-7; D is uncertain. Germline CDR1 reads MDHEN; CDR2 reads SYDVKM. The CDR3 has 15 amino acids. V was trimmed by 4 bases and J by 0 bases, leaving 13 bases between them. The chain's CDR3 is CASSSPPSSSYEQYF. CDR3 sequence (DNA): TGTGCCAGCAGTTCCCCCCCCAGTTCCTCCTACGAGCAGTACTTC.

The J gene is TRBJ2-3, the V gene TRBV5-1; tentative D call: TRBD2 (5 bases). The germline V gene has CDR1 SGHRS and CDR2 YFSETQ. The CDR3 runs to 15 residues. V was trimmed by 6 bases and J by 8 bases, leaving 22 bases between them. The CDR3 here is CASTWTSQPLGTQYF. DNA of the CDR3: TGCGCCAGCACATGGACTTCCCAACCCCTGGGTACGCAGTATTTT.

The genes are TRBV2 and TRBJ1-4; D gene ambiguous. CDR1 and CDR2 from the germline V gene are SNHLY and FYNNEI. CDR3 length: 16 amino acids. Trimming stripped 3 bases from V and 0 bases from J, with 11 bases between. CDR3 amino acids: CASSDPRTATNEKLFF. DNA of the CDR3: TGTGCCAGCAGTGATCCGCGCACAGCAACTAATGAAAAACTGTTTTTT.

The V gene is TRBV7-9, the J gene TRBJ2-1; TRBD2 aligns across 11 bases. The germline gives CDR1 SEHNR, CDR2 FQNEAQ (reference sequence). Germline trimming cut 1 base from V and 2 bases from J; bases unmatched to any gene: 4. The CDR3 covers 17 residues. The CDR3 is CASSLVPSGGPYNEQFF. DNA for the CDR3: TGTGCCAGCAGCTTAGTCCCTAGCGGGGGGCCCTACAATGAGCAGTTCTTC.

The chain recombines TRBV7-2 with TRBJ2-1, with D perhaps matching TRBD2 (7 bases). The CDR3 is 14 amino acids. Trimming took off 5 bases at V and 1 base at J, with 9 bases between the two ends. Germline lookup yields CDR1 SGHTA and CDR2 FQGNSA. CDR3 DNA: TGTGCCAGCAGCGGGGGGGCTTCCTACAATGAGCAGTTCTTC. This encodes CASSGGASYNEQFF. Supplemented by reference TRBV7-2 and TRBJ2-1, the full variable domain reads GAGVSQSPSNKVTEKGKDVELRCDPISGHTALYWYRQSLGQGLEFLIYFQGNSAPDKSGLPSDRFSAERTGGSVSTLTIQRTQQEDSAVYLCASSGGASYNEQFFGPGTRLTVL.

This clone was counted a single time. V usage is TRBV7-9 and J usage is TRBJ1-1, with a weak D call TRBD1 (5 bases). The CDR3 loop spans 16 amino acids. Germline assignment: CDR1 SEHNR and CDR2 FQNEAQ (reference sequence). Trimming shortened V by 1 base and J by 0 bases, and 12 bases separated the two germline ends. CDR3 coding DNA: TGTGCCAGCAGCTTAGGTCAGGGCCGCCTGAACACTGAAGCTTTCTTT. Translating gives CASSLGQGRLNTEAFF.

This clone showed up just a few times. The chain carries TRBV6-5 and TRBJ2-7, with 10 nucleotides matching TRBD1. The CDR3 is 15 amino acids. From germline, CDR1 is MNHEY and CDR2 SVGAGI. J was trimmed by 2 bases and V by 8 bases; bases with no gene match: 9. CDR3 nucleotide sequence: TGTGCCAGCGGGGACTCCGGGACAGGGGCCTACGAGCAGTACTTC. This translates into CASGDSGTGAYEQYF.

The chain couples TRBV20-1 to TRBJ1-2, with TRBD1 as a possible D gene (5 bases). This CDR3 contains 12 residues. Germline values: CDR1 DFQATT, CDR2 SNEGSKA (reference sequence). V was pared by 3 bases and J by 4 bases, with 9 bases between. The CDR3 sequence is CSASDSLYGYTF. The CDR3 DNA is TGCAGTGCTAGTGACAGTCTCTATGGCTACACCTTC.

The chain uses TRBV6-1 and TRBJ2-2, with 8 nucleotides matching TRBD2. The CDR3 is 17 amino acids. V was pared by 1 base and J by 3 bases, with 7 bases of the junction left unmatched. Per the germline V gene, CDR1 is MNHNS and CDR2 is SASEGT. CDR3: CASSEGGAGEYTGELFF. In DNA, the CDR3 is TGTGCCAGCAGTGAAGGGGGAGCGGGGGAGTACACCGGGGAGCTGTTTTTT.

The V gene is TRBV27, the J gene TRBJ1-2; 7 bases fit TRBD1. Unmatched junction bases numbered 18, after V lost 7 bases and J lost 4 bases. This CDR3 has 17 amino acids. Germline V gives CDR1 MNHEY, CDR2 SMNVEV (reference sequence). CDR3 in amino acids: CASKPTGVPMTGYGYTF. The CDR3 nucleotides are TGTGCCAGCAAACCAACAGGGGTCCCGATGACGGGCTATGGCTACACCTTC.

This clone occurred a few times. V usage is TRBV29-1 and J usage is TRBJ2-7; 7 nucleotides agree with TRBD1. CDR1 and CDR2 from the germline V gene are SQVTM and ANQGSEA. CDR3 size: 15 residues. V shed 0 bases and J 1 base; nucleotides not matched to a gene: 6. In DNA, the CDR3 is TGCAGCGTTGAAGAGCGGACAGGCGATTCCTACGAGCAGTACTTC. Translation: CSVEERTGDSYEQYF.

The rearrangement links TRBV5-8 to TRBJ2-7; tentatively, D is TRBD1 (5 bases). Germline loops: CDR1 SGHTS, CDR2 YDEGEE. CDR3 length equals 12 residues. The V end was cut by 3 bases, the J end by 6 bases, with 10 bases between. The CDR3 region is CASSSGFLEQYF. CDR3 nucleotide sequence: TGTGCCAGCAGCTCAGGGTTCCTCGAGCAGTACTTC. Variable domain in full (rest from reference TRBV5-8 and TRBJ2-7): EAGVTQSPTHLIKTRGQQATLRCSPISGHTSVYWYQQALGLGLQFLLWYDEGEERNRGNFPPRFSGRQFPNYSSELNVNALELEDSALYLCASSSGFLEQYFGPGTRLTVT.

This chain joins TRBV27 and TRBJ1-5, with D perhaps TRBD1 (5 bases). CDR3 length equals 15 residues. CDR1 is MNHEY, CDR2 SMNVEV, per germline (reference sequence). V lost 3 bases and J 4 bases, leaving 13 bases between the germline ends. CDR3 nucleotide sequence: TGTGCCAGCAGTTTTACAGGAAAGGGAAATCAGCCCCAGCATTTT. Its protein is CASSFTGKGNQPQHF.

The genes are TRBV11-2 and TRBJ2-4, with D possibly TRBD2 on 5 matching bases. This CDR3 comprises 13 residues. The germline CDR1 and CDR2 sequences are SGHAT and FQNNGV. V gave up 1 base and J gave up 11 bases, with 12 bases separating them. The CDR3 spells CASSLGGVDVQYF. The CDR3, as DNA: TGTGCCAGCAGCTTAGGGGGAGTAGACGTTCAGTACTTC.

This sequence joins TRBV18 and TRBJ1-2; D might be TRBD1 (6 bases). The germline V gene encodes CDR1 KGHSH and CDR2 LQKENI. Trimming took off 3 bases at V and 0 bases at J, with 11 bases between the two ends. There are 15 residues in the CDR3. CDR3 protein: CASSPRGDTNYGYTF. CDR3 nucleotides: TGTGCCAGCTCACCCCGAGGGGACACTAACTATGGCTACACCTTC.

This chain links TRBV29-1 with TRBJ2-1, with D uncertain. Germline lookup yields CDR1 SQVTM and CDR2 ANQGSEA. This CDR3 has 11 amino acids. V lost 7 bases and J 4 bases, leaving 8 bases between the germline ends. The CDR3 loop is CSGRLYNEQFF. The CDR3, as DNA: TGCAGCGGCAGACTGTACAATGAGCAGTTCTTC.

This clone was seen only once. The rearrangement joins TRBV19 to TRBJ1-2; maybe TRBD1 (5 bases). CDR3 length equals 18 residues. Germline V lookup: CDR1 LNHDA, CDR2 SQIVND (reference sequence). The ends were cut back, 2 bases at V and 7 bases at J, with 26 bases in the middle. CDR3 bases: TGTGCCAGTAGTATAAGTTCGACCTCTTTTGGTACCGGGGGTGGCTACACCTTC. This codes for CASSISSTSFGTGGGYTF.

The gene calls are TRBV18 and TRBJ1-4; 7 positions match TRBD1. Per the germline V gene, CDR1 is KGHSH and CDR2 is LQKENI. V lost 4 bases and J lost 7; bases outside the gene matches: 9. The CDR3 runs 15 residues. Here the CDR3 DNA reads TGTGCCAGCTCACAACAACAGGGGTGGAGTGAAAAACTGTTTTTT. It yields the protein CASSQQQGWSEKLFF.

The chain recombines TRBV2 with TRBJ2-5; no clear D gene. V lost 1 base and J 1 base, leaving 7 bases between the germline ends. CDR1 is SNHLY and CDR2 is FYNNEI in the germline V gene. The CDR3 contains 14 residues. The DNA for the CDR3 is TGTGCCAGCAGTGAAGGGGCAGGCCAAGAGACCCAGTACTTC. It codes for CASSEGAGQETQYF. The full variable domain, rest sourced from reference TRBV2 and TRBJ2-5, is EPEVTQTPSHQVTQMGQEVILRCVPISNHLYFYWYRQILGQKVEFLVSFYNNEISEKSEIFDDQFSVERPDGSNFTLKIRSTKLEDSAMYFCASSEGAGQETQYFGPGTRLLVL.

The chain uses TRBV7-8 and TRBJ1-6; 8 bases agree with TRBD1. V was clipped by 11 bases and J by 7 bases; unmatched bases: 7. This CDR3 is built from 13 residues. Germline-derived CDR1 and CDR2 are SGHVS and FQNEAQ. CDR3 region: CAGRRTGNSPLHF. The DNA for the CDR3 is TGTGCCGGCCGTAGGACAGGGAATTCACCCCTCCACTTT. The variable domain in full, completed from reference TRBV7-8 and TRBJ1-6, reads GAGVSQSPRYKVAKRGQDVALRCDPISGHVSLFWYQQALGQGPEFLTYFQNEAQLDKSGLPSDRFFAERPEGSVSTLKIQRTQQEDSAVYLCAGRRTGNSPLHFGNGTRLTVT.

This sequence joins TRBV2 and TRBJ2-1; 8 positions match TRBD1. Trimming removed 6 bases from V and 9 bases from J; junction bases left unmatched: 16. Germline V gives CDR1 SNHLY, CDR2 FYNNEI. The CDR3 is 16 amino acids. As DNA, the CDR3 is TGTGCCAGCAGATCCCAGGGGGCGCGGGTCCTCAGTGAGCAGTTCTTC. It translates to CASRSQGARVLSEQFF.

The chain is built from TRBV7-6 and TRBJ2-3; D perhaps matches TRBD2 (5 bases). This CDR3 region has 16 residues. Trimming removed 1 base from V and 0 bases from J, with 11 bases in between. The V gene's germline CDR1 is SGHVS and CDR2 FNYEAQ. The CDR3 sequence is CASSLEVRASTDTQYF. The CDR3 DNA sequence: TGTGCCAGCAGCTTAGAAGTGAGGGCCAGCACAGATACGCAGTATTTT.

This rearrangement joins TRBV25-1 to TRBJ2-2; 7 bases line up with TRBD2. With 2 bases clipped from V and 9 bases from J, the junction kept 3 bases outside the gene matches. Per germline, CDR1 MGHDK and CDR2 SYGVNS. The CDR3 runs 13 residues. The CDR3 here is CASSEEGLRELFF. CDR3 coding DNA: TGTGCCAGCAGTGAAGAGGGACTACGGGAGCTGTTTTTT.

The rearrangement links TRBV5-1 to TRBJ1-1; D possibly corresponds to TRBD1 (6 bases). CDR1 SGHRS and CDR2 YFSETQ come from the germline V gene. CDR3 length equals 14 residues. The germline V and J ends were trimmed by 1 base and 1 base, with 8 bases remaining between them. CDR3 coding DNA: TGCGCCAGCAGCTTGACGACAGGGAACACTGAAGCTTTCTTT. Protein: CASSLTTGNTEAFF.

As DNA, the CDR3 is TGTGCCAGCAACATTTTTGGTCAGCCCCAGCATTTT. Protein product: CASNIFGQPQHF. The chain couples TRBV28 to TRBJ1-5, with D unclear. The V gene's germline CDR1 is MDHEN and CDR2 SYDVKM. V was pared by 7 bases and J by 6 bases, with 10 bases between. This CDR3 comprises 12 residues. The variable domain in full, completed from reference TRBV28 and TRBJ1-5, reads DVKVTQSSRYLVKRTGEKVFLECVQDMDHENMFWYRQDPGLGLRLIYFSYDVKMKEKGDIPEGYSVSREKKERFSLILESASTNQTSMYLCASNIFGQPQHFGDGTRLSIL.

The V call is TRBV2, the J call TRBJ1-4; TRBD1 matches at 9 bases. This CDR3 spans 16 amino acids. The junction had 7 bases not matched to a gene; V was cut back by 5 bases and J by 3 bases. Germline lookup yields CDR1 SNHLY and CDR2 FYNNEI. The CDR3 sequence is CASSRQGVKSNEKLFF. The CDR3 DNA reads TGTGCCAGCAGTCGACAGGGGGTAAAGTCTAATGAAAAACTGTTTTTT.

V and J are TRBV3-1 (or the pseudogene TRBV3-2) and TRBJ2-7; tentative D call: TRBD2 (6 bases). V was clipped by 4 bases and J by 0 bases, with 16 bases between them. The CDR3 loop spans 16 amino acids. Germline CDR1 reads LGHDT; CDR2 reads YNNKEL (reference sequence). CDR3 in amino acids: CASSPYPGLSSYEQYF. The CDR3 bases are TGTGCCAGCAGCCCCTATCCGGGACTGTCCTCCTACGAGCAGTACTTC.